Listed below are T cell receptor beta chains from one sample, sequenced in a study of response to subunit inactivated influenza vaccine. TCRdb called the RT-PCR reads again in MiXCR, with one record for every CDR3 protein. The table lists just over 300,000 distinct CDR3 sequences, roughly 22% of them singletons. This material consisted of PBMCs from blood, taken 21 months after vaccination. The receptor set was obtained from a man between 50 and 70 years old who received an inactivated influenza vaccine. Both conserved end residues are part of each CDR3. A D gene is named only where the DNA matches it firmly. Some rows mark clone size as missing; the rest say once, few, many or name a class of expanded clone.

j_call d_call v_call clone_size cdr3_aa cdr3_nt
TRBJ1-5 NA TRBV6-5 NA CASSYSRNSNQPQHF TGTGCCAGCAGTTACTCCCGGAATAGCAATCAGCCCCAGCATTTT
TRBJ2-3 TRBD2 TRBV28 NA CASSLGALGAGVAQYF TGTGCCAGCAGTTTAGGGGCTCTAGGAGCGGGAGTTGCGCAGTATTTT
TRBJ1-5 TRBD1 TRBV18 NA CASSGQGAEQPQHF TGTGCCAGCTCAGGACAGGGGGCAGAGCAGCCCCAGCATTTT
TRBJ1-6 TRBD1 TRBV9 few CASSPGIGQGPSPLHF TGTGCCAGCAGCCCAGGAATAGGACAGGGCCCTTCACCCCTCCACTTT
TRBJ2-5 TRBD1 TRBV20-1 NA CSARQGVGETQYF TGCAGTGCTAGACAGGGGGTTGGGGAGACCCAGTACTTC
TRBJ2-7 NA TRBV6-2/TRBV6-3 few CASIRDAGTYEQYF TGTGCCAGCATAAGGGACGCGGGGACCTACGAGCAGTACTTC
TRBJ1-5 NA TRBV12-3/TRBV12-4 NA CASSLRHLSNQPQHF TGTGCCAGCAGTTTACGACACCTTAGCAATCAGCCCCAGCATTTT
TRBJ2-3 NA TRBV6-6 NA CASSYSTPNTQYF TGTGCCAGCAGTTACTCGACTCCAAATACGCAGTATTTT
TRBJ2-1 NA TRBV10-3 NA CAISESEGLRYEQFF TGTGCCATCAGTGAGTCCGAGGGGTTGAGGTATGAGCAGTTCTTC
TRBJ2-2 NA TRBV7-8 NA CASSITGEDTGELFF TGTGCCAGCAGCATCACTGGGGAGGACACCGGGGAGCTGTTTTTT
TRBJ2-4 NA TRBV15 few CATSREDQRNIQYF TGTGCCACCAGCAGAGAAGACCAGAGGAACATTCAGTACTTC
TRBJ2-1 TRBD2 TRBV10-3 NA CAIMAGGPFNEQFF TGTGCCATCATGGCGGGAGGGCCTTTTAATGAGCAGTTCTTC
TRBJ2-7 NA TRBV20-1 NA CSARGDLDGYSYEQYF TGCAGTGCTAGAGGCGATTTGGACGGCTACTCCTACGAGCAGTACTTC
TRBJ2-4 NA TRBV20-1 NA CSASYRAENIQYF TGCAGTGCTAGCTACAGGGCAGAAAACATTCAGTACTTC
TRBJ2-7 NA TRBV11-2 NA CASSLDATAFYEQYF TGTGCCAGCAGCTTAGACGCGACAGCTTTCTACGAGCAGTACTTC
TRBJ2-7 NA TRBV28 few CASSLAHYEQYF TGTGCCAGCAGTTTAGCTCATTACGAGCAGTACTTC
TRBJ2-3 TRBD2 TRBV18 NA CASSGVLAEPSLVQYF TGTGCCAGCTCGGGAGTACTAGCGGAACCCAGCCTGGTCCAGTATTTT
TRBJ2-3 NA TRBV4-1 NA CASGTASTDTQYF TGCGCCAGCGGGACCGCTAGCACAGATACGCAGTATTTT
TRBJ2-5 TRBD2 TRBV27 few CASSLSVAGGAQYF TGTGCCAGCAGTTTATCGGTGGCGGGGGGGGCCCAGTACTTC
TRBJ1-1 TRBD1 TRBV14 few CASSQVGQGATAFF TGTGCCAGCAGCCAAGTAGGACAGGGGGCGACAGCTTTCTTT
TRBJ1-4 NA TRBV18 few CASSRDSNEKLFF TGTGCCAGCTCACGTGACAGTAATGAAAAACTGTTTTTT
TRBJ1-4 NA TRBV2 NA CASSEDRVNEKLFF TGTGCCAGCAGTGAAGACAGGGTGAATGAAAAACTGTTTTTT
TRBJ2-7 TRBD1 TRBV9 few CASNREGTGISEQYF TGTGCCAGCAACCGGGAAGGGACAGGGATCTCCGAGCAGTACTTC
TRBJ1-2 TRBD1 TRBV4-3 few CASSQFTGVGGYTF TGCGCCAGCAGCCAATTCACAGGGGTAGGTGGCTACACCTTC
TRBJ1-2 NA TRBV4-3 NA CASSQRQGDGYGYTF TGCGCCAGCAGCCAGCGTCAGGGAGATGGCTATGGCTACACCTTC
TRBJ2-2 NA TRBV15 few CATSRDKVAGELFF TGTGCCACCAGCAGAGATAAGGTGGCCGGGGAGCTGTTTTTT
TRBJ2-7 NA TRBV10-3 NA CASSLGGPVSGEQYF TGTGCCTCAAGTCTGGGGGGCCCCGTTTCCGGCGAGCAGTACTTC
TRBJ1-5 NA TRBV19 NA CASSIQQDSNQPQHF TGTGCCAGTAGTATTCAACAGGATAGCAATCAGCCCCAGCATTTT
TRBJ2-7 TRBD1 TRBV9 NA CASSDRDSTYEQYF TGTGCCAGCAGCGATCGGGACAGCACCTACGAGCAGTACTTC
TRBJ1-2 TRBD1 TRBV25-1 few CASSAQGAGYTF TGTGCCAGCAGCGCACAGGGGGCTGGCTACACCTTC
TRBJ1-3 TRBD1 TRBV3-1 many CASSLQTGGFGNTIYF TGTGCCAGCAGCCTCCAGACAGGGGGCTTTGGAAACACCATATATTTT
TRBJ2-7 NA TRBV24-1 NA CATSVGGEQYF TGTGCCACCAGTGTGGGGGGCGAGCAGTACTTC
TRBJ2-3 NA TRBV6-7 NA CASGCGTGLGTDTQYF TGTGCCAGCGGCTGCGGTACGGGGCTCGGCACAGATACGCAGTATTTT
TRBJ1-1 NA TRBV15 few CATSIRQKNTEAFF TGTGCCACCAGCATCAGGCAGAAGAACACTGAAGCTTTCTTT
TRBJ1-1 NA TRBV5-1 few CASSLKAPNTEAFF TGCGCCAGCAGCTTAAAAGCTCCGAACACTGAAGCTTTCTTT
TRBJ1-1 NA TRBV19 many CASSRRGITEAFF TGTGCCAGTAGTAGGAGGGGGATCACTGAAGCTTTCTTT
TRBJ2-7 TRBD2 TRBV20-1 NA CSARQIAGGPYEQYF TGCAGTGCTAGACAAATAGCGGGAGGGCCCTACGAGCAGTACTTC
TRBJ2-1 TRBD1 TRBV7-8 NA CASSFGRRKGGTLQFF TGTGCCAGCAGCTTCGGGCGACGCAAAGGGGGCACCCTACAGTTCTTC
TRBJ2-5 TRBD2 TRBV7-6 NA CASSLRLTSGRQETQYF TGTGCCAGCAGCTTAAGGCTGACTAGCGGAAGACAAGAGACCCAGTACTTC
TRBJ1-1 TRBD1 TRBV13 few CASSWNRGTEAFF TGTGCCAGCAGCTGGAACAGGGGCACTGAAGCTTTCTTT
TRBJ2-4 NA TRBV20-1 NA CSARGTLREAAKNIQYF TGCAGTGCAAGGGGGACTCTCCGGGAGGCGGCCAAAAACATTCAGTACTTC
TRBJ2-1 NA TRBV6-1 many CASRPGRGGNEQFF TGTGCCAGCAGGCCGGGGCGGGGTGGGAATGAGCAGTTCTTC
TRBJ2-2 NA TRBV19 NA CASRLEARINTGELFF TGTGCCAGTAGACTTGAGGCCAGGATCAACACCGGGGAGCTGTTTTTT
TRBJ1-5 NA TRBV7-9 NA CASSYTGFNQPQHF TGTGCCAGCAGCTATACAGGGTTCAATCAGCCCCAGCATTTT
TRBJ2-6 NA TRBV7-3 NA CASSLTGGFDSGANVLTF TGTGCCAGCAGCTTAACGGGGGGATTTGACTCTGGGGCCAACGTCCTGACTTTC
TRBJ1-2 NA TRBV6-6 many CASIAGDYGYTF TGTGCCAGCATAGCAGGGGACTATGGCTACACCTTC
TRBJ1-2 NA TRBV4-3 NA CASSQDPYGTYTF TGCGCCAGCAGCCAAGATCCGTATGGCACATACACCTTC
TRBJ1-6 NA TRBV27 few CASSPGPFGGSPLHF TGTGCCAGCAGTCCGGGACCTTTCGGGGGCTCACCCCTCCACTTT